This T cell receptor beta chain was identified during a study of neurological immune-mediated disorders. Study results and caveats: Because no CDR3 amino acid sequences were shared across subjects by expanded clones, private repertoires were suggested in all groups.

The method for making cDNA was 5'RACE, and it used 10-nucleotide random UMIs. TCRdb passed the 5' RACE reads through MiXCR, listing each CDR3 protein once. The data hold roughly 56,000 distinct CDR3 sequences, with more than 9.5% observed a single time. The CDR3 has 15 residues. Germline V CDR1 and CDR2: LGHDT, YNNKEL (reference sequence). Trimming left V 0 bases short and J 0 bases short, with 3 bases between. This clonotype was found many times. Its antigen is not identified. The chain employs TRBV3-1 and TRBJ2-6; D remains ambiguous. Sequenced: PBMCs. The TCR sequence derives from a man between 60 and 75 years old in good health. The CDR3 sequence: CASSQDSSGANVLTF. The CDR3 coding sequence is TGTGCCAGCAGCCAAGACAGCTCTGGGGCCAACGTCCTGACTTTC.